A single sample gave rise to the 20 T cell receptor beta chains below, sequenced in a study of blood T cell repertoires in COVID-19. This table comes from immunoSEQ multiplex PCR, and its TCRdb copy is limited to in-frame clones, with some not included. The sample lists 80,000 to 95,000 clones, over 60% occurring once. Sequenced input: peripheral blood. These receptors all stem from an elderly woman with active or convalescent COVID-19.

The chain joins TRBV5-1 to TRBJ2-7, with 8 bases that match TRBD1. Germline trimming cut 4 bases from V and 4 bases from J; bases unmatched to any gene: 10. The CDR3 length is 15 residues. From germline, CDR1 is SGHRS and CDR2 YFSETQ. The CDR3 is CASSPRTGTIYEQYF. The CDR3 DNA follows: TGCGCCAGCAGCCCTAGGACAGGGACGATATACGAGCAGTACTTC. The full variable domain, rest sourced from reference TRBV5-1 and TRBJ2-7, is KAGVTQTPRYLIKTRGQQVTLSCSPISGHRSVSWYQQTPGQGLQFLFEYFSETQRNKGNFPGRFSGRQFSNSRSEMNVSTLELGDSALYLCASSPRTGTIYEQYFGPGTRLTVT.

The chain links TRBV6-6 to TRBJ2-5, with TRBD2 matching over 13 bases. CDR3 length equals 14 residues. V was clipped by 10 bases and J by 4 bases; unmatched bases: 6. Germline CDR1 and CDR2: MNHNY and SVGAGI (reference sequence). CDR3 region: CATTLAGGGETQYF. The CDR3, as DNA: TGTGCCACCACACTAGCGGGGGGGGGAGAGACCCAGTACTTC.

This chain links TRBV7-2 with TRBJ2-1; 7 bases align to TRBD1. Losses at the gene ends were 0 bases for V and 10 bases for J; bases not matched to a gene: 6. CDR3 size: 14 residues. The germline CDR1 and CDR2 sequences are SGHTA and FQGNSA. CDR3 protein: CASSLADRMGEQFF. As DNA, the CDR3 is TGTGCCAGCAGCTTAGCGGACAGGATGGGGGAGCAGTTCTTC.

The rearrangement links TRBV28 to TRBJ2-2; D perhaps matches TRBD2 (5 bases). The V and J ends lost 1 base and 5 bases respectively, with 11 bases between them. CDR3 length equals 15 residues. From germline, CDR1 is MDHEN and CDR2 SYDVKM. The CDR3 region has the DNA TGTGCCAGCAGTTTATTCGCTAGCCGAACCGGGGAGCTGTTTTTT. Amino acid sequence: CASSLFASRTGELFF.

DNA for the CDR3: TGTGCCAGCAGCTTAGGGGACAGATACTCTTCACCCCTCCACTTT. Translating gives CASSLGDRYSSPLHF. This chain uses TRBV7-2 with TRBJ1-6, with 7 bases matching TRBD1. This CDR3 is built from 15 residues. V dropped 1 base and J dropped 9; count of bases not matched to a gene: 6. Germline CDR1 SGHTA, CDR2 FQGNSA.

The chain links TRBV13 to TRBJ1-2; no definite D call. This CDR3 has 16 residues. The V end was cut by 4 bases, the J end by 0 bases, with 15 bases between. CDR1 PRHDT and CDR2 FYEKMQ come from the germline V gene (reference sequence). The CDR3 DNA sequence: TGTGCCAGCAGCTCCACCGCTCGGGATCCTAACTATGGCTACACCTTC. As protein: CASSSTARDPNYGYTF.

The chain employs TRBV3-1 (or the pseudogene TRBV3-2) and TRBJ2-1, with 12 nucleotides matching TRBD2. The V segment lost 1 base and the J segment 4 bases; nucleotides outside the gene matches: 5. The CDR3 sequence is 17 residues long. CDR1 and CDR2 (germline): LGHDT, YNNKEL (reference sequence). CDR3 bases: TGTGCCAGCAGCCAAGGGCTAGCGGGGGGGTTATACAATGAGCAGTTCTTC. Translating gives CASSQGLAGGLYNEQFF.

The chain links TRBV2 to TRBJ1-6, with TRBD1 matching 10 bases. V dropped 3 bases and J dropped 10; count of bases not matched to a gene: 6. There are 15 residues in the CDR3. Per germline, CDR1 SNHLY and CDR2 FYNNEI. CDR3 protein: CASSELGTGDSPLHF. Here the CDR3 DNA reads TGTGCCAGCAGTGAGTTAGGGACAGGGGACTCACCCCTCCACTTT.

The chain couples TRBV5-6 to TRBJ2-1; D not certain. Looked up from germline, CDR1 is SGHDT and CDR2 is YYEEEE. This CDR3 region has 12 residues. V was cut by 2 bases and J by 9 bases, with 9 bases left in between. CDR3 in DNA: TGTGCCAGCAGCTTCCAAACTATTGAGCAGTTCTTC. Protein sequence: CASSFQTIEQFF.

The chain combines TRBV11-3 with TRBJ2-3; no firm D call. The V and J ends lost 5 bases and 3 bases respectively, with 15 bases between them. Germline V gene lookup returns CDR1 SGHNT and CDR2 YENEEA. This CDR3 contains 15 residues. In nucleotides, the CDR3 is TGTGCCAGCAGCCCAGGTCCACAGCCAACAGATACGCAGTATTTT. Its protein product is CASSPGPQPTDTQYF.

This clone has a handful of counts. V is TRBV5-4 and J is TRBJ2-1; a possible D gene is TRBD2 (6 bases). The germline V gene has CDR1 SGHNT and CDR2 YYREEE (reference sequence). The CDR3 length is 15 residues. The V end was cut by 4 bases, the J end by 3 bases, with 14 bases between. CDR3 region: CASSLGKGLYNEQFF. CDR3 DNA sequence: TGTGCCAGCAGCCTTGGGAAGGGACTCTACAATGAGCAGTTCTTC.

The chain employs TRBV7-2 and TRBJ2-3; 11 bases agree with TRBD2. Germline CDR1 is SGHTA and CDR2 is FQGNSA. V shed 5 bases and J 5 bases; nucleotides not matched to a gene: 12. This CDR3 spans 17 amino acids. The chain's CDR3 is CASSPAVLAGGVDTQYF. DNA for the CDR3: TGTGCCAGCAGCCCAGCGGTCCTAGCGGGGGGAGTAGATACGCAGTATTTT.

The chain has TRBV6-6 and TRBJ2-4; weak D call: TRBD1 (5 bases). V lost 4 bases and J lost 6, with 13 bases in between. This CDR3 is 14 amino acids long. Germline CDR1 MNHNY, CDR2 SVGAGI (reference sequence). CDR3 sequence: CASSSSGGANIQYF. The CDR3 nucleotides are TGTGCCAGCAGTTCCTCCGGTGGGGCAAACATTCAGTACTTC.

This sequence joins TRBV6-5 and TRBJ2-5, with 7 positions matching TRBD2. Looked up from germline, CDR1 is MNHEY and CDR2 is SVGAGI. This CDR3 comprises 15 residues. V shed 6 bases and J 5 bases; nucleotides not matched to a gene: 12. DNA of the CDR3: TGTGCCAGCAGCGCGGGACTACGGCGGGGTGAGACCCAGTACTTC. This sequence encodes CASSAGLRRGETQYF.

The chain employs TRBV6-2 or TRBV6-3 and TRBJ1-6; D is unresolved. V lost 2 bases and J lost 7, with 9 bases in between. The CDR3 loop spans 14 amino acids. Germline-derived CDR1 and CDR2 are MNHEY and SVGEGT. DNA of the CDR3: TGTGCCAGCAGTTACGGCCTGGAGAATTCACCCCTCCACTTT. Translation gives CASSYGLENSPLHF.

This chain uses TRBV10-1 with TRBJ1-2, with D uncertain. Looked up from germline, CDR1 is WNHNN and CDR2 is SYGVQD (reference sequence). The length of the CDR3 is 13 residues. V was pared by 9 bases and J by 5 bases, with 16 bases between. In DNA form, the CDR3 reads TGCGCCAGATGGCAGGTGAAGGCTTATGGCTACACCTTC. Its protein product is CARWQVKAYGYTF.

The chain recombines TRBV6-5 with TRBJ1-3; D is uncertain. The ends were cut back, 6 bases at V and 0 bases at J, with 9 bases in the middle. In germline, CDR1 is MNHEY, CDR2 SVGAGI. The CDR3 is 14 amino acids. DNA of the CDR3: TGTGCCAGCAGCGACGCGGGCTCTGGAAACACCATATATTTT. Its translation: CASSDAGSGNTIYF.

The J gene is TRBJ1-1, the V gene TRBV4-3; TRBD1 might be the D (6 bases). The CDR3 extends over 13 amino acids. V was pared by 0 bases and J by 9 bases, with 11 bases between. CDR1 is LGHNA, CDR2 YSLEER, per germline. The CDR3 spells CASSQEKGQKAFF. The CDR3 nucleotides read TGCGCCAGCAGCCAAGAGAAGGGACAAAAAGCTTTCTTT.

In nucleotides, the CDR3 is TGTGCCAGCTCACCGAATCGGGGGGTACAAGAGACCCAGTACTTC. Amino acid sequence: CASSPNRGVQETQYF. The rearrangement joins TRBV18 to TRBJ2-5, with 7 bases aligning to TRBD2. CDR3 length: 15 residues. V gave up 3 bases and J gave up 2 bases; unmatched junction bases: 6. Looked up from germline, CDR1 is KGHSH and CDR2 is LQKENI.

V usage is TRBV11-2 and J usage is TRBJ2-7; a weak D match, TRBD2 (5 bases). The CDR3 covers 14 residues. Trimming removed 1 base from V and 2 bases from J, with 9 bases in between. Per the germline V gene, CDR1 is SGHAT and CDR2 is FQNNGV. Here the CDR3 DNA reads TGTGCCAGCAGCTTAGTCCGGGGAACCTACGAGCAGTACTTC. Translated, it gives CASSLVRGTYEQYF.